Listed here are 29 T cell receptor beta chains from one sample, sequenced in a study of blood T cell repertoires in COVID-19. The method was immunoSEQ multiplex PCR; TCRdb's version includes in-frame clones alone and lacks a portion of them. Among 90,000 or so clones listed, about 85% were seen once. Material for sequencing was peripheral blood. Every receptor here comes from a man aged 55 to 70 with acute or convalescent COVID-19.

The chain has TRBV5-1 and TRBJ2-2, with D possibly matching TRBD1 (5 bases). V was pared by 1 base and J by 5 bases, with 12 bases between. In germline, CDR1 is SGHRS, CDR2 YFSETQ. This CDR3 comprises 15 residues. The CDR3 loop is CASSLYGQRTGELFF. The CDR3 DNA reads as TGCGCCAGCAGCTTGTATGGACAAAGAACCGGGGAGCTGTTTTTT.

The chain has TRBV10-3 and TRBJ2-7; 10 bases map to TRBD2. CDR3 length: 14 residues. Per the germline V gene, CDR1 is ENHRY and CDR2 is SYGVKD. The ends lost 11 bases at V and 2 bases at J; junction bases unmatched: 9. Here the CDR3 DNA reads TGTGCCCTCTCTAGCGGGAGCTGGCCCTACGAGCAGTACTTC. This codes for CALSSGSWPYEQYF.

The CDR3 region is CASRTGMNTEAFF. The CDR3 DNA reads as TGTGCCAGCAGAACAGGGATGAACACTGAAGCTTTCTTT. V gene TRBV3-1 (or the pseudogene TRBV3-2) combines with J gene TRBJ1-1, with a possible D match to TRBD1 (6 bases). V lost 6 bases and J lost 0, with 8 bases in between. CDR1 is LGHDT and CDR2 is YNNKEL in the germline V gene (reference sequence). The CDR3 contains 13 residues.

V gene TRBV29-1 combines with J gene TRBJ2-5; 11 positions match TRBD1. Losses at the gene ends were 6 bases for V and 5 bases for J; bases not matched to a gene: 11. CDR1 SQVTM and CDR2 ANQGSEA come from the germline V gene. There are 15 residues in the CDR3. CDR3 sequence reads: CSVVRDRGSWETQYF. The CDR3, as DNA: TGCAGCGTCGTCCGGGACAGGGGGAGTTGGGAGACCCAGTACTTC. Filled out from reference TRBV29-1 and TRBJ2-5, the complete variable domain reads SAVISQKPSRDICQRGTSLTIQCQVDSQVTMMFWYRQQPGQSLTLIATANQGSEATYESGFVIDKFPISRPNLTFSTLTVSNMSPEDSSIYLCSVVRDRGSWETQYFGPGTRLLVL.

This sequence joins TRBV4-1 and TRBJ2-5, with unresolved D. The CDR3 sequence is 15 residues long. V was cut by 8 bases and J by 0 bases, with 16 bases left in between. Germline V gene sequence: CDR1 MGHRA, CDR2 YSYEKL. The CDR3 reads CASAFAGSDQETQYF. CDR3 DNA sequence: TGCGCCAGCGCCTTTGCTGGAAGCGACCAAGAGACCCAGTACTTC.

The chain recombines TRBV5-6 with TRBJ1-5; 12 positions match TRBD1. V lost 4 bases to trimming and J lost 3 bases; unmatched junction nucleotides: 8. The CDR3 spans 17 residues. Germline loops: CDR1 SGHDT, CDR2 YYEEEE. The CDR3 nucleotides are TGTGCCAGCAGCGCCGGGACAGGGGGCTTGAACAATCAGCCCCAGCATTTT. Residues: CASSAGTGGLNNQPQHF.

The genes are TRBV4-3 and TRBJ2-3; 8 bases fit TRBD2. The CDR3 consists of 15 residues. Losses at the gene ends were 6 bases for V and 2 bases for J; bases not matched to a gene: 7. Germline values: CDR1 LGHNA, CDR2 YSLEER. The CDR3 here is CASSLGGDDTDTQYF. The CDR3, as DNA: TGCGCCAGCAGTCTCGGGGGGGACGACACAGATACGCAGTATTTT.

The V gene is TRBV9, the J gene TRBJ2-7; TRBD1 is a possible D gene (5 bases). V dropped 0 bases and J dropped 2 bases, with 9 bases sitting between them. CDR1 is SGDLS and CDR2 is YYNGEE in the germline V gene. The CDR3 sequence is 14 residues long. CDR3 bases: TGTGCCAGCAGCGTAGGGCAGGGTACCTACGAGCAGTACTTC. Protein sequence: CASSVGQGTYEQYF.

V and J are TRBV11-2 and TRBJ2-7; D possibly corresponds to TRBD1 (6 bases). The V and J ends lost 0 bases and 3 bases respectively, with 18 bases between them. Germline CDR1 SGHAT, CDR2 FQNNGV. The CDR3 extends over 17 amino acids. CDR3 sequence: CASSLDGAGANIYEQYF. The CDR3 DNA is TGTGCCAGCAGCTTAGATGGGGCAGGGGCGAACATCTACGAGCAGTACTTC.

CDR3 sequence reads: CAWAGTGGEPQHF. The CDR3 bases are TGTGCCTGGGCCGGGACAGGGGGTGAGCCCCAGCATTTT. The V gene is TRBV30, the J gene TRBJ1-5; TRBD1 agrees at 11 bases. This CDR3 has 13 residues. CDR1 GTSNPN and CDR2 SVGIG come from the germline V gene (reference sequence). After removal of 5 bases from V and 8 bases from J, the junction contained 5 bases not matched to a gene. Based on the CDR3 plus reference TRBV30 and TRBJ1-5, the full variable domain is SQTIHQWPATLVQPVGSPLSLECTVEGTSNPNLYWYRQAAGRGLQLLFYSVGIGQISSEVPQNLSASRPQDRQFILSSKKLLLSDSGFYLCAWAGTGGEPQHFGDGTRLSIL.

The genes are TRBV7-9 and TRBJ1-2; maybe TRBD1 (5 bases). This CDR3 has 19 amino acids. In germline, CDR1 is SEHNR, CDR2 FQNEAQ (reference sequence). The V gene lost 5 bases and the J gene lost 2 bases, with 27 bases spanning the gap. The DNA of the CDR3 is TGTGCCAGCAGCGTTTATTCCGGCAGGGCAGATAGTGGGAACTATGGCTACACCTTC. Translating gives CASSVYSGRADSGNYGYTF.

This CDR3 reads CSHQRRRNEAFF. The DNA for the CDR3 is TGCAGCCACCAGAGGAGACGCAATGAAGCTTTCTTT. V is TRBV29-1 and J is TRBJ1-1; no definite D call. V shed 8 bases and J shed 7 bases, with 17 bases lying between them. The germline gives CDR1 SQVTM, CDR2 ANQGSEA. The CDR3 totals 12 residues.

CDR3 protein: CASSQEWTSVYNEQFF. In nucleotides, the CDR3 is TGTGCCAGCAGCCAAGAGTGGACTAGCGTTTACAATGAGCAGTTCTTC. The chain employs TRBV3-1 (or the pseudogene TRBV3-2) and TRBJ2-1, with 9 bases identical to TRBD2. This CDR3 spans 16 amino acids. V shed 0 bases, J shed 4 bases, and the junction held 4 bases outside the gene matches. The germline gives CDR1 LGHDT, CDR2 YNNKEL (reference sequence).

The chain joins TRBV7-2 to TRBJ1-6; D unclear. Per the germline V gene, CDR1 is SGHTA and CDR2 is FQGNSA. The CDR3 loop spans 16 amino acids. Between the trimmed V and J ends, which lost 0 bases and 4 bases, there was a span of 10 bases. In DNA form, the CDR3 reads TGTGCCAGCAGCTTAGCGTTCGGCGGGTATAATTCACCCCTCCACTTT. Translated: CASSLAFGGYNSPLHF.

This sequence joins TRBV15 and TRBJ2-5; 7 bases match TRBD1. Germline V gives CDR1 LNHNV, CDR2 YYDKDF (reference sequence). This CDR3 has 16 amino acids. V lost 0 bases to trimming and J lost 5 bases; unmatched junction nucleotides: 9. The CDR3, as DNA: TGTGCCACCAGCAGAGATCGCAGAGGGGGCGAGGAGACCCAGTACTTC. Amino acids: CATSRDRRGGEETQYF.

The rearrangement links TRBV6-5 to TRBJ1-1, with D perhaps matching TRBD1 (6 bases). The V gene's germline CDR1 is MNHEY and CDR2 SVGAGI. The CDR3 loop spans 15 amino acids. Deletions cut 6 bases from V and 5 bases from J, with 19 bases between. The CDR3: CASRALTGTGTEAFF. CDR3 bases: TGTGCCAGCAGGGCCCTTACAGGGACGGGGACTGAAGCTTTCTTT.

The chain uses TRBV6-2 or TRBV6-3 and TRBJ2-7, with 7 nucleotides matching TRBD1. Unmatched junction bases numbered 4, after V lost 6 bases and J lost 2 bases. Germline-derived CDR1 and CDR2 are MNHEY and SVGEGT. The CDR3 loop spans 13 amino acids. The CDR3 loop reads CASSTTGTYEQYF. The CDR3 region has the DNA TGTGCCAGCAGCACGACAGGGACCTACGAGCAGTACTTC.

The CDR3 here is CASSPRGAAGNTEAFF. In DNA, the CDR3 is TGTGCCAGCAGCCCCCGGGGGGCGGCGGGGAACACTGAAGCTTTCTTT. V usage is TRBV9 and J usage is TRBJ1-1, with TRBD1 as a possible D gene (6 bases). Trimming removed 4 bases at V and 1 base at J, with 17 bases between. Germline-derived CDR1 and CDR2 are SGDLS and YYNGEE. The CDR3 extends over 16 amino acids.

This chain joins TRBV7-2 and TRBJ2-5; 13 nucleotides line up with TRBD2. The J segment lost 2 bases and the V segment lost 4 bases, leaving 4 bases of the junction unmatched. Germline V lookup: CDR1 SGHTA, CDR2 FQGNSA. The CDR3 spans 16 residues. DNA of the CDR3: TGTGCCAGCAGCTCCCGACTAGCGGGGGGACAAGAGACCCAGTACTTC. It codes for CASSSRLAGGQETQYF.

The chain couples TRBV5-1 to TRBJ2-3; D perhaps matches TRBD2 (5 bases). Trimming removed 4 bases at V and 1 base at J, with 13 bases between. In germline, CDR1 is SGHRS, CDR2 YFSETQ. The CDR3 runs 15 residues. The CDR3 DNA follows: TGCGCCAGCAGCCATGGCAGCGGTGGCACAGATACGCAGTATTTT. Encoded protein: CASSHGSGGTDTQYF.

This clone was picked up one time. The V call is TRBV30, the J call TRBJ1-1; D remains unclear. The V end was cut by 2 bases, the J end by 0 bases, with 7 bases between. CDR1 and CDR2 (germline): GTSNPN, SVGIG (reference sequence). This CDR3 has 13 residues. In DNA, the CDR3 is TGTGCCTGGAGTTACGAGATGAACACTGAAGCTTTCTTT. This translates into CAWSYEMNTEAFF. The full variable domain, rest sourced from reference TRBV30 and TRBJ1-1, is SQTIHQWPATLVQPVGSPLSLECTVEGTSNPNLYWYRQAAGRGLQLLFYSVGIGQISSEVPQNLSASRPQDRQFILSSKKLLLSDSGFYLCAWSYEMNTEAFFGQGTRLTVV.

This clone was detected once. The chain recombines TRBV5-4 with TRBJ2-3, with D possibly being TRBD2 (5 bases). The ends were cut back, 1 base at V and 1 base at J, with 10 bases in the middle. The CDR3 extends over 15 amino acids. Germline V CDR1 and CDR2: SGHNT, YYREEE (reference sequence). The CDR3 reads CASSLQEVGTDTQYF. Written as DNA, the CDR3 is TGTGCCAGCAGCTTGCAGGAGGTTGGCACAGATACGCAGTATTTT.

This clone occurred once. The chain recombines TRBV5-1 with TRBJ1-1; no clear D gene. Germline V gene data show CDR1 as SGHRS and CDR2 as YFSETQ. The V and J ends lost 2 bases and 1 base respectively, with 6 bases between them. CDR3 length equals 13 residues. The CDR3 nucleotides read TGCGCCAGCAGCTTCGCAGAGAACACTGAAGCTTTCTTT. It codes for CASSFAENTEAFF.

This sequence joins TRBV2 and TRBJ1-6, with 8 bases matching TRBD1. The V segment lost 2 bases and the J segment 9 bases; nucleotides outside the gene matches: 6. The CDR3 is 15 amino acids. From germline, CDR1 is SNHLY and CDR2 FYNNEI. This CDR3 reads CASSERQGASSPLHF. For the CDR3, the DNA is TGTGCCAGCAGTGAAAGGCAGGGGGCTAGTTCACCCCTCCACTTT. The full variable domain, with the rest looked up from reference TRBV2 and TRBJ1-6, is EPEVTQTPSHQVTQMGQEVILRCVPISNHLYFYWYRQILGQKVEFLVSFYNNEISEKSEIFDDQFSVERPDGSNFTLKIRSTKLEDSAMYFCASSERQGASSPLHFGNGTRLTVT.

V usage is TRBV7-9 and J usage is TRBJ2-2; TRBD2 matches 15 bases. V trimming: 5 bases; J trimming: 2 bases; junction bases outside the gene matches: 9. The CDR3 totals 19 residues. Germline values: CDR1 SEHNR, CDR2 FQNEAQ (reference sequence). The CDR3 protein is CASSPMGLAGGRNTGELFF. The CDR3 DNA reads TGTGCCAGCAGCCCTATGGGACTAGCGGGAGGACGCAACACCGGGGAGCTGTTTTTT.

The rearrangement joins TRBV10-1 to TRBJ2-1, with 8 bases identical to TRBD2. The CDR3 totals 16 residues. Germline CDR1 is WNHNN and CDR2 is SYGVQD (reference sequence). Unmatched junction bases numbered 5, after V lost 2 bases and J lost 2 bases. CDR3 in DNA: TGCGCCAGCAGTGAGAGGTCGGGGGGGACCTACAATGAGCAGTTCTTC. This codes for CASSERSGGTYNEQFF.

The J gene is TRBJ1-6, the V gene TRBV6-2 or TRBV6-3, with 11 bases lining up with TRBD1. CDR3 length: 14 amino acids. Germline assignment: CDR1 MNHEY and CDR2 SVGEGT. Trimming cost V 5 bases and J 9 bases; bases outside gene matches: 3. CDR3 bases: TGTGCCAGCAGTACCGGGACAGGGGGTTCACCCCTCCACTTT. Translated, it gives CASSTGTGGSPLHF.

The rearrangement uses TRBV5-1 and TRBJ1-2; possible D gene TRBD1, 5 bases. V lost 0 bases and J 3 bases, leaving 12 bases between the germline ends. This CDR3 has 15 residues. The germline gives CDR1 SGHRS, CDR2 YFSETQ. CDR3 nucleotide sequence: TGCGCCAGCAGCTTGGCGGGCAGGGTAGACTATGGCTACACCTTC. Its protein is CASSLAGRVDYGYTF.

The rearrangement joins TRBV19 to TRBJ2-7; 10 nucleotides align to TRBD1. Trimming took 10 bases from V and 3 from J; bases not matched to a gene: 6. Germline loops: CDR1 LNHDA, CDR2 SQIVND (reference sequence). The CDR3 runs to 13 residues. CDR3 loop: CATSRDRGYEQYF. In DNA, the CDR3 is TGTGCCACCTCCCGGGACAGGGGCTACGAGCAGTACTTC.